This T cell receptor beta chain appears in the sequencing data of a study of T cell responses to AZD1222 COVID-19 vaccine. Both about-4-week and about-12-week second-dose recipients were combined. The assay was immunoSEQ multiplex PCR, and TCRdb's table has in-frame clones only and misses some. Altogether under 200,000 clones are present, 88% being singletons, with the ten largest covering roughly a quarter. In its sample, this clone was seen once. The origin of this receptor is an adult who received the AZD1222 COVID-19 vaccine. Here the sequenced sample was peripheral blood, taken 28 days after the second AZD1222 dose.

The CDR3 DNA reads TGTGCCAGCAGTTTCGAGGGGGAAACAGATACGCAGTATTTT. Translating it yields CASSFEGETDTQYF. The chain is built from TRBV28 and TRBJ2-3; TRBD1 might be the D (6 bases). V lost 3 bases, J lost 3 bases, and 10 bases lay in between. This CDR3 has 14 amino acids. Germline assignment: CDR1 MDHEN and CDR2 SYDVKM.